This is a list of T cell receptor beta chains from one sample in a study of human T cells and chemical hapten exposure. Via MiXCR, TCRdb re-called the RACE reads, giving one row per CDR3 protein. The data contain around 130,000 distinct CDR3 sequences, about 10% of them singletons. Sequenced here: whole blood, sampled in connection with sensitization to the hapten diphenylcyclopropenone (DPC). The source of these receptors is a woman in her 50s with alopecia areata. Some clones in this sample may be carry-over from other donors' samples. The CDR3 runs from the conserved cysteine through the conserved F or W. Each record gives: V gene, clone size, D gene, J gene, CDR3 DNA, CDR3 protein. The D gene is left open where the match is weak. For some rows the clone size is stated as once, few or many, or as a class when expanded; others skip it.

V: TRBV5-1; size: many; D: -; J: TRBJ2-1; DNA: TGCGCCAGCAGCTTGGTTAGGGGAGGTGAGCAGTTCTTC; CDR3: CASSLVRGGEQFF
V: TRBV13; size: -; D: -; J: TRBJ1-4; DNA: TGTGCCAGCAGCTTAAAGACCCCCCATGAAAAACTGTTTTTT; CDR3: CASSLKTPHEKLFF
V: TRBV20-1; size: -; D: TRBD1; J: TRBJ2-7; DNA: TGCAGTGCTGGGGACAGGGGCACCGAGCAGTACTTC; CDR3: CSAGDRGTEQYF
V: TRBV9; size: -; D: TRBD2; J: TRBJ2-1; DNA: TGTGCCAGCAGCGTAGAACTAGCGGGAGTCGGTGAGCAGTTCTTC; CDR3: CASSVELAGVGEQFF
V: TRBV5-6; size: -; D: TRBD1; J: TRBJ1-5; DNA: TGTGCCAGCAGCATATCGGGACAGGGGTATCAGCCCCAGCATTTT; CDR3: CASSISGQGYQPQHF
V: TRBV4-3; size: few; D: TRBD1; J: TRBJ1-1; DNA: TGCGCCAGCAGCCAAGAGAGGGGGCGGACCCACACTGAAGCTTTCTTT; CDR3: CASSQERGRTHTEAFF
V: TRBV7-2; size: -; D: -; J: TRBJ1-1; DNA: TGTGCCAGCAGACCTACACTGAACACTGAAGCTTTCTTT; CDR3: CASRPTLNTEAFF
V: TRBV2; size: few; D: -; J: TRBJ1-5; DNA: TGTGCCAGCGACAGGTTTAGCAATCAGCCCCAGCATTTT; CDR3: CASDRFSNQPQHF
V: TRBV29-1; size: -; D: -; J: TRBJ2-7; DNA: TGCAGCGTTGAAATGGGTAGCGGCCCCTACGAGCAGTACTTC; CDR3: CSVEMGSGPYEQYF
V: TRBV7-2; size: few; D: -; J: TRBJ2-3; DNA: TGTGCCAGCAGCTTAATGGCTAAAGGGGCAGATACGCAGTATTTT; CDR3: CASSLMAKGADTQYF
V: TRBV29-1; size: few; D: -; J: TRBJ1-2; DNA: TGCAGCGTTGAAGAGACGGACAACTTC; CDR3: CSVEETDNF
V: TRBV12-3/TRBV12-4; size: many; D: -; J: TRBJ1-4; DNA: TGTGCCAGCAGTCCAGGACCTGGTAATGAAAAACTGTTTTTT; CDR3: CASSPGPGNEKLFF
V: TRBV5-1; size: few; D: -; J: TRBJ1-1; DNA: TGCGCCAGCAGCTTGGAACGGGATACAGCTTTCTTT; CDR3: CASSLERDTAFF
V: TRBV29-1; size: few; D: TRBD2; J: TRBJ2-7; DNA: TGCAGCGTCCTAGCGGGAGTGGGCTACGAGCAGTACTTC; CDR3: CSVLAGVGYEQYF
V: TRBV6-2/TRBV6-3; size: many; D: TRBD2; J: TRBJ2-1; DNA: TGTGCCAGCAGTATAGCGGGGAACTACAATGAGCAGTTCTTC; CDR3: CASSIAGNYNEQFF
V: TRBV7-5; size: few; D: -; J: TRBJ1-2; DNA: -; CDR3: CISVPEAWGHGLNNYGYTF
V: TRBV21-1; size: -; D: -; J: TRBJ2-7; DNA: TGTGCCAGCAGACCTAGCTCCTACGAGCAGTACTTC; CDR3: CASRPSSYEQYF
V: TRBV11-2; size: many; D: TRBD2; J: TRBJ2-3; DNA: TGTGCCAGCAGCTTAGATCCTGCGGGAGTATCTCAGTATTTT; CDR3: CASSLDPAGVSQYF
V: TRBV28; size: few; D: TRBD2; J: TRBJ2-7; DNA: TGTGCCAGCAGTTCATGGACTAGCGGATACGAGCAGTACTTC; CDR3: CASSSWTSGYEQYF
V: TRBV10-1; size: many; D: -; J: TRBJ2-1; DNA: TGCGCCAGCAGTGAGGGCAGGCGAGGGAATGAGCAGTTCTTC; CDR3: CASSEGRRGNEQFF
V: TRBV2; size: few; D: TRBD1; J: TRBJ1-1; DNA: TGTGCCACAGGACAGGGCTACACTGAAGCTTTCTTT; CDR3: CATGQGYTEAFF
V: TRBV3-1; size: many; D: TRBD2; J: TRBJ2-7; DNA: TGTGCCAGCAGCCCATTAGCTGGGCCCTTAGGGGAGGGGTCCTACGAGCAGTACTTC; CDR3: CASSPLAGPLGEGSYEQYF
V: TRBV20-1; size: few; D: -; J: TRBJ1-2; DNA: TGCAGTGCTAGAGACCGGGACAATCTTCCTGGCTACACCTTC; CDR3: CSARDRDNLPGYTF
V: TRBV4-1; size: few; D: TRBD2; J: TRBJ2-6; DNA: TGCGCCAGCCGGGGGGTCGGGGCCAACGTCCTGACTTTC; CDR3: CASRGVGANVLTF
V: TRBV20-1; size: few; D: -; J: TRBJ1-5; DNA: TGCAGTGCCAAGGCGGGGTTGCAGCCCCAGCATTTT; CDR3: CSAKAGLQPQHF
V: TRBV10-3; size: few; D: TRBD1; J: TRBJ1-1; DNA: TGTGCCATCGGGAGGACAGGGGACACTGAAGCTTTCTTT; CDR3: CAIGRTGDTEAFF
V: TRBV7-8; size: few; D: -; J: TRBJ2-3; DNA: TGTGCCAGCAGCTTAGAAAATGCAGATACGCAGTATTTT; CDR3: CASSLENADTQYF
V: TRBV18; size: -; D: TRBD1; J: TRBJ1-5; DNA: TGTGCCAGCTCAACCGGACAGGACCACAATCAGCCCCAGCATTTT; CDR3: CASSTGQDHNQPQHF
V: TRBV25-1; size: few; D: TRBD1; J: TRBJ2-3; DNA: TGTGCCACGAGGGGGACAGGGAAGGCAGATACGCAGTATTTT; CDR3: CATRGTGKADTQYF
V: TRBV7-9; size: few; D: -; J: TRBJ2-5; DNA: TGTGCCAGCAGCCCGGGACTGCAAGTCGATATCGAGACCCAGTACTTC; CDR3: CASSPGLQVDIETQYF
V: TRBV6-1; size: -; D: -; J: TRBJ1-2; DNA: TGTGCCAGCAGTGCGACCGTGGCAGAAGCAGGCTACACCTTC; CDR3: CASSATVAEAGYTF
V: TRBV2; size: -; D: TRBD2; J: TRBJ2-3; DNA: TGTGCCAGCAGTGTGGGACTAGCTGGTTCAGATACGCAGTATTTT; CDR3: CASSVGLAGSDTQYF
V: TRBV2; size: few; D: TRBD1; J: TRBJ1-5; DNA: TGTGCCAGCAGTGAATCAGGGGGTTTCGGTCAGCCCCAGCATTTT; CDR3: CASSESGGFGQPQHF
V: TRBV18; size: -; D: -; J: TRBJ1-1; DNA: TGTGCCAGCTCACCAAGGGGCTGGGGCACTGAAGCTTTCTTT; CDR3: CASSPRGWGTEAFF
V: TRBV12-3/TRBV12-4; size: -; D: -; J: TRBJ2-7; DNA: TGTGCCAGCAGTTTTGGGGGGACCCTATACGAGCAGTACTTC; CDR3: CASSFGGTLYEQYF
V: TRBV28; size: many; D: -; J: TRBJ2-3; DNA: TGTGCCAGCACCCCCTTAGCGGTGGCTAGCACAGATACGCAGTATTTT; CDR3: CASTPLAVASTDTQYF
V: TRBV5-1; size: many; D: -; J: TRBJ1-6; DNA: TGCGCCAGCAGCCCCGAACAGGGTCGCTCACCCCTCCACTTT; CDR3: CASSPEQGRSPLHF
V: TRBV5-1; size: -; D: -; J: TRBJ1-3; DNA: TGCGCCAGCAGCTTGTCTTCAGTACTCTCTGGAAACACCATATATTTT; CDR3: CASSLSSVLSGNTIYF
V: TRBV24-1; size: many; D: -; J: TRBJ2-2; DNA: TGTGCCACCGGAAATGGGATCCGGACCGGGGAGCTGTTTTTT; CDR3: CATGNGIRTGELFF